In this sample, the clone carrying this T cell receptor (beta chain) turned up many times. This CDR3 region has 14 residues. With 1 base removed from V and 1 base from J, the gap between germline ends came to 5 bases. Germline V lookup: CDR1 SQVTM, CDR2 ANQGSEA. The data are from a study of neurological immune-mediated disorders. The authors produced cDNA by 5'RACE using 10-nucleotide random UMIs. MiXCR, applied by TCRdb to the 5' RACE reads, yields one record per CDR3 protein. Here the sample spans roughly 60,000 distinct CDR3 sequences, 2% to 3% being singletons. PBMCs stored at -80 C, numbering 2 million, were the origin of the unsorted libraries.

J is TRBJ2-6 and V is TRBV29-1; D unresolved. The TCR sequence derives from a man in his forties or fifties with multiple sclerosis. Sequenced: PBMCs. CDR3 coding DNA: TGCAGCGTTGAAGGAGGTTCTGGGGCCAACGTCCTGACTTTC. Its translation: CSVEGGSGANVLTF. The full variable domain, completed using reference TRBV29-1 and TRBJ2-6, is SAVISQKPSRDICQRGTSLTIQCQVDSQVTMMFWYRQQPGQSLTLIATANQGSEATYESGFVIDKFPISRPNLTFSTLTVSNMSPEDSSIYLCSVEGGSGANVLTFGAGSRLTVL.